This T cell receptor (beta chain) comes out of a study of blood T cells in healthy people across ages. The CDR3 covers 14 residues. The V end lost 1 base, the J end lost 6 bases, and 10 bases lay between the germline ends. Per the germline V gene, CDR1 is MNHNY and CDR2 is SVGAGI (reference sequence). A sample-barcoded 5' primer and a J-beta primer mix were used in a second PCR of roughly 7 to 11 cycles. MiXCR was run by TCRdb on the 5' RACE reads, yielding one entry per CDR3 protein. The data show some 560,000 distinct CDR3 sequences, about 25% seen once. This same sample was also taken into another study, of T cells of mothers and their children.

This TCR was sampled from a boy aged 2 to 10 in good health. The chain has TRBV6-6 and TRBJ2-1; D remains ambiguous. The specimen sequenced was blood. The CDR3 coding sequence is TGTGCCAGCAGTTACTTGGGTGGTATCAATGAGCAGTTCTTC. Translation gives CASSYLGGINEQFF.